This T cell receptor (beta chain) was captured in a study of neurological immune-mediated disorders (dated by TCRdb to the late 2010s). Some background on the complete study: Among the approximately 35 multiple sclerosis patients, around 31 had relapsing-remitting MS and 3 had secondary progressive MS. Using UMI-based sequencing, the study compared peripheral blood TCR-beta repertoires from patients with HTLV-I-associated myelopathy (HAM/TSP), patients with multiple sclerosis, and healthy controls. The 90 to 120 TCR-beta libraries covered PBMC samples along with longitudinal samples, technical triplicates, and paired sorted CD4+ and CD8+ T-cell subsets. The cohort included 68 subjects: about 15 with HAM/TSP, around 34 with multiple sclerosis, and around 20 healthy controls. Beyond this particular receptor, the publication reports: The MS cluster showed no association with clinical or MRI features, and the authors stated that larger cohorts are needed. Across subjects, expanded clones never shared an identical CDR3 amino acid sequence, which suggests that the TCR-beta repertoires in every group were private. TCR clonal expansion was highest in HAM/TSP patients and lowest in MS patients, with MS patients falling below even healthy controls. Repertoires from 18 of 34 MS patients were grouped by phylogenetic analysis into a cluster of related CDR3 sequences, suggesting a possible repertoire-level signature.

Its CDR3 holds 20 amino acids, cysteine through phenylalanine. Only the CDR3 DNA is retained, 60 bases long and in frame from the first base. V is reduced by 5 bases and J by 0 bases, leaving a spacing of 26 bases between them. Reading the germline V gene gives CDR1 MNHEY and CDR2 SVGAGI. At least ten counts were recorded for this clonotype. Its binding antigen is unknown. Base qualities were left out, and no much larger clone turns up one base away. Libraries from unsorted PBMCs were made from 2 million PBMCs kept in RNAlater at -80 degrees C until RNA extraction. Multiple sclerosis patients were enrolled in a US clinical protocol evaluating disease progression by magnetic resonance imaging. Peripheral blood underwent Ficoll-Hypaque density gradient centrifugation to isolate PBMCs, which were then cryopreserved in liquid nitrogen. cDNA was synthesized by template-switch 5'RACE using a primer with a 10-nucleotide random unique molecular identifier that tagged each TCR transcript. Every sequencing run yielded over 170 million TCR-beta sequences covering 15-18 subjects. Total RNA was extracted with the RNeasy kit. Using the KAPA Real-time Library Amplification kit, TCR-beta VDJ regions were amplified with primers for the TCR constant region and the 5'RACE anchor. A first PCR added sample indexes and Illumina adaptors, and a second PCR then raised library yield. After purification with Ampure beads, the TCR product of roughly 650 bp was size-selected on a 2% E-gel SizeSelection system. Before pooling, libraries had their quality checked on a Bioanalyzer, their concentration measured with Qubit, and their quantity determined with the Kapa Library Quantification kit. Paired-end 2 x 150 bp sequencing of the libraries was performed on an Illumina HiSeq 2500. To increase sequence diversity, roughly 25-31% phiX was spiked into each library pool. The authors' pipeline ran thus. Quality-filtered reads were processed with the UMI-based MiGEC pipeline, which removed over 75% of raw TCR sequences during error correction. IMGT germline references were used for alignment of VDJ genes, and clonotypes were defined by a unique CDR3 amino acid sequence together with V-J genes. Clonal expansion, Shannon diversity and CDR3 relatedness were evaluated with VDJtools (CalcPairwiseDistances, ClusterSamples), while phylogenetic trees were built in CLCbio workbench. Using coefficient-of-variation modelling across technical triplicates, the study counted a clone as expanded if it had at least 8 unique UMIs. TCRdb redid the processing of the public reads, applying fastp at Q25 and MiXCR, and retained in-frame beta chains. Every entry covers one CDR3 protein and lists the most common genes and DNA from its rows. TCRdb, rather than the study authors, made the V and J calls. Across this sample there are about 120,000 distinct CDR3 sequences, with roughly 3.2% seen only once. Roughly 1.3% of the sample lies in the top ten.

The sequence was obtained from a woman aged 25-40 years with multiple sclerosis. The receptor chain draws on TRBV6-5 and TRBJ2-4, and perhaps TRBD2 as D gene, on 7 matching bases. The source material was PBMCs. The CDR3 protein: CASSRGGGIGGTSAKNIQYF. The DNA sequence follows: TGTGCCAGCAGTCGAGGGGGAGGGATAGGAGGAACCTCAGCCAAAAACATTCAGTACTTC.